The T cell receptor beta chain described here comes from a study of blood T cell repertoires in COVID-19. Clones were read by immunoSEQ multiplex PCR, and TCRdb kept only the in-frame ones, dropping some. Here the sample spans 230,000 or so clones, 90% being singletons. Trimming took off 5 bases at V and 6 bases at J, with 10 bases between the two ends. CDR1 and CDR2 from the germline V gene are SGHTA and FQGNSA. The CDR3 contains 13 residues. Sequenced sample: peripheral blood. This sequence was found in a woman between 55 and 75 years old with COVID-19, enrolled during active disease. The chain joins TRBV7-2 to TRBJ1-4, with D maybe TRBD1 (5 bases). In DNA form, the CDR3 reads TGTGCCAGCAGCCCAGGGTTTTATGAAAAACTGTTTTTT. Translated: CASSPGFYEKLFF.